Listed here are 2 T cell receptor beta chains from one sample, sequenced in a study of T cell changes during pregnancy in multiple sclerosis. Measured with immunoSEQ multiplex PCR; TCRdb has only the in-frame clones, and not every one. The data show 70,000 to 95,000 clones, with approximately 95% seen just once and roughly 4% held by the top ten. The sample in question was peripheral blood, obtained in the first trimester of pregnancy. The receptors were sampled from a female donor with multiple sclerosis, enrolled in a pregnancy study.

The gene calls are TRBV10-2 and TRBJ2-3; D is uncertain. Germline CDR1 WSHSY, CDR2 SAAADI. There are 12 residues in the CDR3. Trimming stripped 6 bases from V and 5 bases from J, with 9 bases between. The CDR3: CASSYAGDTQYF. The CDR3 nucleotides read TGCGCCAGCAGCTACGCCGGAGATACGCAGTATTTT.

The V and J genes are TRBV5-5 and TRBJ1-5, with a weak D call TRBD1 (6 bases). The V end lost 0 bases, the J end lost 4 bases, and 8 bases lay between the germline ends. There are 14 residues in the CDR3. Germline CDR1 reads SGHKS; CDR2 reads YYEKEE (reference sequence). The chain's CDR3 is CASSLAGVNQPQHF. Here the CDR3 DNA reads TGTGCCAGCAGCTTGGCAGGGGTGAATCAGCCCCAGCATTTT.